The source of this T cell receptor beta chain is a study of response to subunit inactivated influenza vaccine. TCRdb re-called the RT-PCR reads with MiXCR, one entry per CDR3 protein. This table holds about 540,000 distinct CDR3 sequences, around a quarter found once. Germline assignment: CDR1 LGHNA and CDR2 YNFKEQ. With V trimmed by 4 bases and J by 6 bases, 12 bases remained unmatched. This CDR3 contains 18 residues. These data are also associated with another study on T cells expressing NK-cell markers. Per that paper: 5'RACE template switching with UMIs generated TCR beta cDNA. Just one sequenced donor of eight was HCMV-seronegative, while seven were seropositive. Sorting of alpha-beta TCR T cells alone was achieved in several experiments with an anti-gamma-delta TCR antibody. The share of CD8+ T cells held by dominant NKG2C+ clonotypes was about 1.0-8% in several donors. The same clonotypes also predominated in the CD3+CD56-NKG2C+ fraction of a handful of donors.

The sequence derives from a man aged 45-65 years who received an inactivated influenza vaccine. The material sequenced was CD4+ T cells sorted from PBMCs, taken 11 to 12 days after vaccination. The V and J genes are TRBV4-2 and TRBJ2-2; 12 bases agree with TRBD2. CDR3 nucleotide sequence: TGTGCCAGCAGCCTCGAAACTAGCGGGGGGCAAACGGCCGGGGAGCTGTTTTTT. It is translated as CASSLETSGGQTAGELFF.